What follows describes a single T cell receptor beta chain. PCR was performed a second time for roughly 7 to 12 cycles using a sample-barcoded 5' primer and a J-beta primer mix. CDR3-containing paired-end reads numbered at least 2.5 million in each sample. TCRdb recomputed calls from the 5' RACE reads with MiXCR, one row per CDR3 protein. This table has hundreds of thousands of distinct CDR3 sequences, under 30% appearing once. The data were taken from a study of blood T cells in healthy people across ages. Looked up from germline, CDR1 is DFQATT and CDR2 is SNEGSKA (reference sequence). This CDR3 spans 13 amino acids. Deletions cut 3 bases from V and 4 bases from J, with 12 bases between.

The receptor comes from an elderly woman in good health. The rearrangement joins TRBV20-1 to TRBJ2-5; possibly TRBD2 for D (5 bases). The sequencing input was blood. CDR3 sequence: CSARRVQRETQYF. CDR3 nucleotides: TGCAGTGCTAGGAGGGTACAGAGAGAGACCCAGTACTTC.